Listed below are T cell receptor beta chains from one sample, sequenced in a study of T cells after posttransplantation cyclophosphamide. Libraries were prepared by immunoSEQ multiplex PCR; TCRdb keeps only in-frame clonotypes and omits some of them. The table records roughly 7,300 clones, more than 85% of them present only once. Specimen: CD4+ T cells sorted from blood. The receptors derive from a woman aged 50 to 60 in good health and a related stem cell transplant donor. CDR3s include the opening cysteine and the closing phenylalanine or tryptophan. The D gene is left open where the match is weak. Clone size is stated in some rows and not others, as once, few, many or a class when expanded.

cdr3_aa: CASSPTGTGYREQYF; cdr3_nt: TGTGCCAGCAGTCCTACCGGGACAGGGTATCGGGAGCAGTACTTC; d_call: TRBD1; v_call: TRBV27; cdr3_length: 15; clone_size: .; j_call: TRBJ2-7
cdr3_aa: CASSLRGGTEAFF; cdr3_nt: TGCGCCAGCAGCTTGCGGGGGGGCACTGAAGCTTTCTTT; d_call: .; v_call: TRBV5-1; cdr3_length: 13; clone_size: .; j_call: TRBJ1-1
cdr3_aa: CASSYGVQGRNEQYF; cdr3_nt: TGTGCCAGCAGTTACGGTGTTCAGGGGCGTAACGAGCAGTACTTC; d_call: .; v_call: TRBV6-5; cdr3_length: 15; clone_size: .; j_call: TRBJ2-7
cdr3_aa: CASSLEGSGGAQETQYF; cdr3_nt: TGCGCCAGCAGCTTGGAGGGGAGCGGGGGGGCCCAAGAGACCCAGTACTTC; d_call: TRBD2; v_call: TRBV5-1; cdr3_length: 17; clone_size: .; j_call: TRBJ2-5
cdr3_aa: CASSQAGLAGGLSDTQYF; cdr3_nt: TGTGCCAGCAGCCAAGCAGGACTAGCGGGGGGCCTGTCAGATACGCAGTATTTT; d_call: TRBD2; v_call: TRBV4-2; cdr3_length: 18; clone_size: few; j_call: TRBJ2-3
cdr3_aa: CASSSGPDTEETQYF; cdr3_nt: TGCGCCAGCAGCTCGGGTCCGGACACTGAAGAGACCCAGTACTTC; d_call: .; v_call: TRBV5-1; cdr3_length: 15; clone_size: .; j_call: TRBJ2-5
cdr3_aa: CASSMWDRNYEQYF; cdr3_nt: TGTGCCAGTAGTATGTGGGACAGGAACTACGAGCAGTACTTC; d_call: TRBD1; v_call: TRBV19; cdr3_length: 14; clone_size: once; j_call: TRBJ2-7
cdr3_aa: CASTIDSPEPEAFF; cdr3_nt: TGTGCCAGCACAATCGACAGCCCCGAACCTGAAGCTTTCTTT; d_call: .; v_call: TRBV28; cdr3_length: 14; clone_size: .; j_call: TRBJ1-1
cdr3_aa: CASSEPGDRGTDTQYF; cdr3_nt: TGTGCCAGCAGCGAACCCGGGGACAGGGGCACAGATACGCAGTATTTT; d_call: TRBD1; v_call: TRBV28; cdr3_length: 16; clone_size: .; j_call: TRBJ2-3
cdr3_aa: CASSPGQGLTDTQYF; cdr3_nt: TGTGCCAGCAGCCCTGGACAGGGACTCACAGATACGCAGTATTTT; d_call: TRBD1; v_call: TRBV7-3; cdr3_length: 15; clone_size: .; j_call: TRBJ2-3
cdr3_aa: CASSLTSGGADTQYF; cdr3_nt: TGTGCCAGCAGTTTGACTAGCGGGGGGGCAGATACGCAGTATTTT; d_call: TRBD2; v_call: TRBV27; cdr3_length: 15; clone_size: .; j_call: TRBJ2-3
cdr3_aa: CASSQPSPGEGSGDYNEQFF; cdr3_nt: TGTGCCAGCAGCCAACCCTCCCCGGGGGAAGGTAGCGGGGACTACAATGAGCAGTTCTTC; d_call: TRBD2; v_call: TRBV4-2; cdr3_length: 20; clone_size: .; j_call: TRBJ2-1
cdr3_aa: CASSLAQGVGSPLHF; cdr3_nt: TGTGCCAGCAGCTTGGCACAGGGTGTCGGGTCACCCCTCCACTTT; d_call: .; v_call: TRBV5-6; cdr3_length: 15; clone_size: .; j_call: TRBJ1-6
cdr3_aa: CASIRGQKRTNYGYTF; cdr3_nt: TGCGCCAGCATTCGCGGACAGAAACGAACTAACTATGGCTACACCTTC; d_call: .; v_call: TRBV10-1; cdr3_length: 16; clone_size: .; j_call: TRBJ1-2
cdr3_aa: CASSLVGGLSGNTIYF; cdr3_nt: TGTGCCAGCAGCTTAGTCGGGGGTCTCTCTGGAAACACCATATATTTT; d_call: .; v_call: TRBV7-2; cdr3_length: 16; clone_size: .; j_call: TRBJ1-3
cdr3_aa: CASSSGSGISYEQYF; cdr3_nt: TGCGCCAGCAGCTCAGGGAGCGGGATCTCCTACGAGCAGTACTTC; d_call: TRBD2; v_call: TRBV5-1; cdr3_length: 15; clone_size: .; j_call: TRBJ2-7
cdr3_aa: CASSSGLAGGSNNEQFF; cdr3_nt: TGCGCCAGCAGCTCAGGACTAGCGGGAGGTTCGAACAATGAGCAGTTCTTC; d_call: TRBD2; v_call: TRBV5-1; cdr3_length: 17; clone_size: .; j_call: TRBJ2-1
cdr3_aa: CSVVARADTQYF; cdr3_nt: TGCAGCGTCGTTGCTAGAGCAGATACGCAGTATTTT; d_call: .; v_call: TRBV29-1; cdr3_length: 12; clone_size: .; j_call: TRBJ2-3
cdr3_aa: CASTIGVGGTMETQYF; cdr3_nt: TGTGCCAGCACAATCGGGGTCGGAGGAACAATGGAGACCCAGTACTTC; d_call: .; v_call: TRBV5-6; cdr3_length: 16; clone_size: .; j_call: TRBJ2-5
cdr3_aa: CASHTGTEGWEAFF; cdr3_nt: TGTGCCAGCCACACCGGGACGGAGGGCTGGGAAGCTTTCTTT; d_call: .; v_call: TRBV2; cdr3_length: 14; clone_size: .; j_call: TRBJ1-1
cdr3_aa: CASSLFGDINTEAFF; cdr3_nt: TGTGCCAGCAGTTTATTTGGGGACATAAACACTGAAGCTTTCTTT; d_call: .; v_call: TRBV28; cdr3_length: 15; clone_size: .; j_call: TRBJ1-1
cdr3_aa: CASSQGPGQTKPGELFF; cdr3_nt: TGCGCCAGCAGCCAAGGGCCGGGACAGACCAAACCCGGGGAGCTGTTTTTT; d_call: TRBD1; v_call: TRBV4-1; cdr3_length: 17; clone_size: .; j_call: TRBJ2-2
cdr3_aa: CASSTTGGYTEAFF; cdr3_nt: TGCGCCAGCAGTACGACTGGGGGGTACACTGAAGCTTTCTTT; d_call: .; v_call: TRBV10-1; cdr3_length: 14; clone_size: .; j_call: TRBJ1-1
cdr3_aa: CASSTRWASGTTDTQYF; cdr3_nt: TGTGCCAGTAGTACCCGCTGGGCCTCCGGTACAACAGATACGCAGTATTTT; d_call: .; v_call: TRBV19; cdr3_length: 17; clone_size: .; j_call: TRBJ2-3
cdr3_aa: CASRGPETSGTYEQYF; cdr3_nt: TGTGCCAGCAGAGGGCCGGAGACTAGCGGGACCTACGAGCAGTACTTC; d_call: TRBD2; v_call: TRBV5-6; cdr3_length: 16; clone_size: .; j_call: TRBJ2-7
cdr3_aa: CASSTDRASNNEKLFF; cdr3_nt: TGTGCCAGCAGCACAGACAGGGCCTCGAATAATGAAAAACTGTTTTTT; d_call: TRBD1; v_call: TRBV5-4; cdr3_length: 16; clone_size: .; j_call: TRBJ1-4
cdr3_aa: CASSPLSSGSHNEQFF; cdr3_nt: TGCGCCAGCAGCCCACTCTCTAGCGGGAGCCACAATGAGCAGTTCTTC; d_call: TRBD2; v_call: TRBV4-1; cdr3_length: 16; clone_size: .; j_call: TRBJ2-1
cdr3_aa: CASRRTGGDIQYF; cdr3_nt: TGTGCCAGCAGGAGGACAGGTGGGGACATTCAGTACTTC; d_call: TRBD1; v_call: TRBV6-5; cdr3_length: 13; clone_size: once; j_call: TRBJ2-4
cdr3_aa: CAAGGDSYEQYF; cdr3_nt: TGTGCCGCTGGTGGGGACAGCTACGAGCAGTACTTC; d_call: TRBD1; v_call: TRBV6-1; cdr3_length: 12; clone_size: .; j_call: TRBJ2-7
cdr3_aa: CASSYQRGANYGYTF; cdr3_nt: TGTGCCAGCAGTTACCAAAGGGGCGCTAACTATGGCTACACCTTC; d_call: .; v_call: TRBV6-6; cdr3_length: 15; clone_size: .; j_call: TRBJ1-2
cdr3_aa: CASSNTGTHGYTF; cdr3_nt: TGTGCCAGCAGTAACACCGGGACACATGGCTACACCTTC; d_call: .; v_call: TRBV6-5; cdr3_length: 13; clone_size: once; j_call: TRBJ1-2
cdr3_aa: CASSRFSGGADF; cdr3_nt: TGTGCCAGCAGTCGTTTTAGCGGGGGGGCCGACTTC; d_call: TRBD2; v_call: TRBV6-6; cdr3_length: 12; clone_size: .; j_call: TRBJ2-4
cdr3_aa: CASSPTSGGLDTQYF; cdr3_nt: TGTGCCAGCAGCCCGACTAGCGGGGGTTTGGATACGCAGTATTTT; d_call: TRBD2; v_call: TRBV11-2; cdr3_length: 15; clone_size: .; j_call: TRBJ2-3
cdr3_aa: CSVTGTDLYNEQFF; cdr3_nt: TGCAGCGTCACCGGGACTGACCTCTACAATGAGCAGTTCTTC; d_call: .; v_call: TRBV29-1; cdr3_length: 14; clone_size: .; j_call: TRBJ2-1
cdr3_aa: CASSWTGRGYTF; cdr3_nt: TGTGCCAGCAGTTGGACAGGGAGAGGCTACACCTTC; d_call: TRBD1; v_call: TRBV6-1; cdr3_length: 12; clone_size: .; j_call: TRBJ1-2
cdr3_aa: CASLGGTGGVRRYNEQFF; cdr3_nt: TGTGCCAGCCTGGGTGGGACAGGGGGCGTCCGAAGATACAATGAGCAGTTCTTC; d_call: TRBD1; v_call: TRBV7-8; cdr3_length: 18; clone_size: few; j_call: TRBJ2-1
cdr3_aa: CASSYSGGVLETQYF; cdr3_nt: TGTGCCAGCAGTTACTCCGGCGGGGTTTTAGAGACCCAGTACTTC; d_call: .; v_call: TRBV6-6; cdr3_length: 15; clone_size: .; j_call: TRBJ2-5
cdr3_aa: CASSSGLAETQYF; cdr3_nt: TGTGCCAGCAGCTCAGGACTAGCAGAGACCCAGTACTTC; d_call: TRBD2; v_call: TRBV11-2; cdr3_length: 13; clone_size: .; j_call: TRBJ2-5
cdr3_aa: CATSRDPSGQETQYF; cdr3_nt: TGTGCCACCAGCAGAGATCCCAGTGGCCAAGAGACCCAGTACTTC; d_call: .; v_call: TRBV15; cdr3_length: 15; clone_size: .; j_call: TRBJ2-5
cdr3_aa: CASSPGESSGNTIYF; cdr3_nt: TGCGCCAGCAGCCCGGGGGAGAGCTCTGGAAACACCATATATTTT; d_call: .; v_call: TRBV5-1; cdr3_length: 15; clone_size: .; j_call: TRBJ1-3
cdr3_aa: CASSNRDKGDLPQHF; cdr3_nt: TGTGCCAGCTCCAACCGGGACAAGGGGGACCTGCCCCAGCATTTT; d_call: .; v_call: TRBV18; cdr3_length: 15; clone_size: .; j_call: TRBJ1-5
cdr3_aa: CASSPQGAVTGELFF; cdr3_nt: TGTGCCAGCAGTCCGCAGGGGGCGGTCACCGGGGAGCTGTTTTTT; d_call: TRBD1; v_call: TRBV6-1; cdr3_length: 15; clone_size: .; j_call: TRBJ2-2
cdr3_aa: CASSQDRGVDYGYTF; cdr3_nt: TGTGCCAGCAGCCAAGACCGGGGTGTTGATTATGGCTACACCTTC; d_call: .; v_call: TRBV4-2; cdr3_length: 15; clone_size: .; j_call: TRBJ1-2
cdr3_aa: CASSTSSGQNNEQFF; cdr3_nt: TGTGCCAGTAGTACCTCGAGCGGGCAGAACAATGAGCAGTTCTTC; d_call: .; v_call: TRBV19; cdr3_length: 15; clone_size: once; j_call: TRBJ2-1